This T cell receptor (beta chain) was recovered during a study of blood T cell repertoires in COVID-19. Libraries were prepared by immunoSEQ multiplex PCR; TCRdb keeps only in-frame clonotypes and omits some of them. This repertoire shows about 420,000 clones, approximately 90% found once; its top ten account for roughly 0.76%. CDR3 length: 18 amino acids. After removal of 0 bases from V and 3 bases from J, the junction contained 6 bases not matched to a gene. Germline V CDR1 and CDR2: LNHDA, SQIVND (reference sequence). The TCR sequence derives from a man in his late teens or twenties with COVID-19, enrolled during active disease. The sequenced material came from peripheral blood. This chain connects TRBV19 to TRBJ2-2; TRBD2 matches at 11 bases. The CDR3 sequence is CASSIEVAGGPHTGELFF. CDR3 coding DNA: TGTGCCAGTAGTATAGAAGTAGCGGGGGGGCCACACACCGGGGAGCTGTTTTTT.